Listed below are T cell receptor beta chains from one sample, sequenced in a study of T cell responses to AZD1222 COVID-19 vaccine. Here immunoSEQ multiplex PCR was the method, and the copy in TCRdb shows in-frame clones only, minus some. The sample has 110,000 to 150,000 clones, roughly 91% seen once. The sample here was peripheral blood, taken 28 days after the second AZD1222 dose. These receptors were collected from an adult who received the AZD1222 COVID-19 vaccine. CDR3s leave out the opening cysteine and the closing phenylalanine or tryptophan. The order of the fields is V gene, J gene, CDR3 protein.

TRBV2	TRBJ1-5	ASRWGGSNQPQH
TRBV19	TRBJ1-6	ASSIGPDSNSPLH
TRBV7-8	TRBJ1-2	ASSVVESAYGYT
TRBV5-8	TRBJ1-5	ASNPRVSNQPQH
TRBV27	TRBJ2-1	ASSSGTGSYNEQF
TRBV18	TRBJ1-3	ASSPDSSGGTIY
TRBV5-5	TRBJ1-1	ASSLFSEAF
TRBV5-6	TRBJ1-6	ASSLSRAFYNSPLH
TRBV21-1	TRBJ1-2	ARAGGGRIYGYT
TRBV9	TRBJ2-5	ASSRDSETQY
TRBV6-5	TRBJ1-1	ATQDGFGNTEAF
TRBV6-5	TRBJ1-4	ASRRGLSNEKLF
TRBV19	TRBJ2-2	ASSRVAWELF
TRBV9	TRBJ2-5	ASSVEGLAGGKQTQY
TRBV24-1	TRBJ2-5	ATSVAGQETQY
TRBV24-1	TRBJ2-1	ATSDGTGGRDNEQF
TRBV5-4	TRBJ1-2	ASSSRDRALSGYT
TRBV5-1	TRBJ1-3	ASSLDPGGPGNTIY
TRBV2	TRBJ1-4	ASSEEAGINSNRDLF
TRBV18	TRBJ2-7	ASSPPELRDTYEQY
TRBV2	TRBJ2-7	ASSESRARTSY
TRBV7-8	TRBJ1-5	ASSVDPGQPQH
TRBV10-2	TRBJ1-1	ASSASENTEAF
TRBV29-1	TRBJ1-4	SVTSRDAEKLF
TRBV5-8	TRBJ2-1	ASSLGASSYNEQF
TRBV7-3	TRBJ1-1	ASSLTGATEAF
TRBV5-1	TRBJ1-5	ASRRQEGQPQH
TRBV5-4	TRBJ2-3	ASSFRTSTDTQY
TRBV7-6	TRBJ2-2	ASRPGLAGVNTGELF
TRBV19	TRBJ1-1	ASNGGGRGTNTEAF
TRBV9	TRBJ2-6	ASSVHQIDSTGANVLT
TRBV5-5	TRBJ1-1	ASSSIGPTEAF
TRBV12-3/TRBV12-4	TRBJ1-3	ASSGGSGNTIY
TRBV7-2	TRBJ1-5	ASSLGGVLGRGNQPQH
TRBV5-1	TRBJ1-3	ASMSGSTSGNTIY
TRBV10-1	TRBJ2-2	ASSRDISNTGELF
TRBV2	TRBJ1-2	ASSAGQLSYGYT
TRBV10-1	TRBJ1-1	ASSQGRDTEAF
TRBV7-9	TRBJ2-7	ASSGKGLAGAYEQY
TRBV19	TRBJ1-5	ASRGGNQPQH
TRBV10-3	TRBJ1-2	AISESIDLGYT
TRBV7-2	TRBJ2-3	ASSPVTLSGGATDTQY
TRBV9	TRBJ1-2	ASSVGSGNYGYT
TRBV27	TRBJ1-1	ASRGDSRLTEAF
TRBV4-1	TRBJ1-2	ASSGDETPGS
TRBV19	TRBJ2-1	ASSPSSGRNEQF
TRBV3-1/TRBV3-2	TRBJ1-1	ASSQPGPNTEAF
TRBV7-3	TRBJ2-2	ASSLTYRTGELF
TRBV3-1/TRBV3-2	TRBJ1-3	ASSHSRSGNTIY
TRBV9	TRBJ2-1	ASSVEPGGPNEQF